This note documents a single TCR beta chain sequence. Its antigen has not been determined. No qualities accompany the bases; no much larger clone lies one base away. This sample was taken from a study of blood T cell repertoires in COVID-19 (dated by TCRdb to 2018 to 2020). A note on the overall study: Samples from collaborators originated in the United States, Italy and Spain and spanned both the acute and convalescent phases of COVID-19. The repertoires were released in a freely available public database meant as a resource for research on the immune response to SARS-CoV-2. Where available, HLA class I and class II types were taken from metadata supplied by the sample provider and were not determined by assay-based typing. Sample metadata almost always included a de-identified subject ID, COVID-19 status, age in years and sex. The prospective study material was composed of cDNA or gDNA derived from T cells, B-cell-depleted T cells, or PBMCs. Samples came from the ongoing ImmuneRACE study (first 160 participants) plus 1,254 subjects from 6 global collaborators. Subjects who had been exposed to COVID-19, were actively infected with it, or had recovered from it provided the deeply sampled blood TCRbeta repertoires that made up the dataset. Findings and caveats that apply to the study as a whole: How much clinical and demographic metadata was included differed by source and by participant, and the metadata was provided uncurated.

TCRbeta CDR3 regions were amplified from genomic DNA using the immunoSEQ Assay, a bias-controlled multiplex PCR. Processing in the source paper ran as follows. The number of nucleated cells in each sample was estimated by amplification of reference gene primers within the assay. To quantify the absolute abundance of each unique TCRbeta CDR3 rearrangement, sequence reads were collapsed and filtered. For each sample, productive Simpson clonality was calculated as the square root of Simpson's diversity index over productive rearrangements. TCRdb provides this immuneACCESS table in a form limited to in-frame rearrangements. Some clones are lacking; in checked studies, under half of them reflect an unresolved V gene, and why the rest are absent is not known. Clonal size and the V and J genes are those of that table, whereas D and trimming came from the DNA. In this sample the table shows a few hundred thousand clones, 85% to 90% of which occur a single time. The ten largest clones take up under 1.2% of the sample.

Enrolling through a virtual design, the prospective study's participants ranged in age from roughly 18 to 95 years and lived across some 23 United States geographic areas. In the prospective study, cohorts were assigned on the basis of participant-reported clinical history obtained from a screening survey and a study questionnaire. Exposed participants had been in contact, within 2 weeks of entering the study, with a person who had a PCR-confirmed or clinician-diagnosed case of COVID-19. Mobile phlebotomists in the prospective study collected whole blood, serum and a nasopharyngeal or oropharyngeal swab from every participant. Participants in the prospective study had the option to provide additional blood draws and questionnaires over an approximately 2-month period. Before DNA extraction, prospective study blood samples were shipped either frozen or at room temperature. V loses 6 bases at its end and J loses 3 bases; junction bases beyond the gene matches: 7. Reading the germline V gene gives CDR1 MNHEY and CDR2 SVGAGI. From cysteine to phenylalanine, the CDR3 is 14 amino acids long. Only CDR3 DNA is held: 42 bases, read in frame from base 1.

This receptor was taken from a woman in her 30s who had been exposed to COVID-19. The sequence links TRBV6-5 to TRBJ2-7; the central 8 bases match TRBD1. The sequenced sample consisted of PBMCs or T cells enriched from blood (not recorded which). The DNA reads TGTGCCAGCAGGGTGACAGGGGCCAACTACGAGCAGTACTTC. It translates to CASRVTGANYEQYF.